The clone carrying this T cell receptor (beta chain) was observed a few times. The data were taken from a study of T cells in Graves' hyperthyroidism and ophthalmopathy. Study-level information: Peripheral blood collection took place at initial diagnosis, before any treatment.

RNA transcripts provided the source from which TCR beta CDR3 regions were amplified. A set of HTBI primers served as the primers for a first-round RT-PCR of the TCR CDR3. TCRdb reprocessed the multiplex PCR reads with MiXCR, giving one entry per CDR3 protein. The table shows about 640,000 distinct CDR3 sequences, with about a fifth occurring only once. Germline CDR1 reads MNHEY; CDR2 reads SMNVEV (reference sequence). The CDR3 consists of 16 residues. The trim removed 2 bases at V and 6 bases at J, leaving 12 bases unmatched. Patients showing uncontrolled infection, other autoimmune disease, pregnancy or lactation were ineligible. The diagnostic basis comprised clinical symptoms, serum thyroxine and TRAb, thyroid ultrasound and orbital computed tomography. Fresh peripheral blood, 8 to 10 ml, was the source of the PBMCs.

The chain carries TRBV27 and TRBJ1-2; 7 nucleotides agree with TRBD1. The receptor comes from a man aged 25 to 40 with Graves' ophthalmopathy. The material sequenced was blood. The CDR3 bases are TGTGCCAGCAGTTTAAGGTATTCGACAGGGAGGGATGGCTACACCTTC. It is translated as CASSLRYSTGRDGYTF.